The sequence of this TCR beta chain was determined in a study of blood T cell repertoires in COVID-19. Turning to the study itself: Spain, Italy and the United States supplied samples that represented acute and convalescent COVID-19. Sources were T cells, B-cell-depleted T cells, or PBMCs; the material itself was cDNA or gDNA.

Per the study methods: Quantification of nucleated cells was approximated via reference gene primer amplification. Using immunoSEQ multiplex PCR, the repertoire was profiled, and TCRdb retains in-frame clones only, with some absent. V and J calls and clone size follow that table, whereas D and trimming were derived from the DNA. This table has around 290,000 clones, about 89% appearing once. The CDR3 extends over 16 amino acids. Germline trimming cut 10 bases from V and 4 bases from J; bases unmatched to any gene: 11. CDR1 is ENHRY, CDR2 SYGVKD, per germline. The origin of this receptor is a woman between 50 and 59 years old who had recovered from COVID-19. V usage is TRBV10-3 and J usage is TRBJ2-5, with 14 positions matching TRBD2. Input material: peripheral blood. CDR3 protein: CATKGTSGSSGETQYF. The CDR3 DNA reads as TGTGCCACCAAAGGGACTAGCGGGAGTTCTGGAGAGACCCAGTACTTC.